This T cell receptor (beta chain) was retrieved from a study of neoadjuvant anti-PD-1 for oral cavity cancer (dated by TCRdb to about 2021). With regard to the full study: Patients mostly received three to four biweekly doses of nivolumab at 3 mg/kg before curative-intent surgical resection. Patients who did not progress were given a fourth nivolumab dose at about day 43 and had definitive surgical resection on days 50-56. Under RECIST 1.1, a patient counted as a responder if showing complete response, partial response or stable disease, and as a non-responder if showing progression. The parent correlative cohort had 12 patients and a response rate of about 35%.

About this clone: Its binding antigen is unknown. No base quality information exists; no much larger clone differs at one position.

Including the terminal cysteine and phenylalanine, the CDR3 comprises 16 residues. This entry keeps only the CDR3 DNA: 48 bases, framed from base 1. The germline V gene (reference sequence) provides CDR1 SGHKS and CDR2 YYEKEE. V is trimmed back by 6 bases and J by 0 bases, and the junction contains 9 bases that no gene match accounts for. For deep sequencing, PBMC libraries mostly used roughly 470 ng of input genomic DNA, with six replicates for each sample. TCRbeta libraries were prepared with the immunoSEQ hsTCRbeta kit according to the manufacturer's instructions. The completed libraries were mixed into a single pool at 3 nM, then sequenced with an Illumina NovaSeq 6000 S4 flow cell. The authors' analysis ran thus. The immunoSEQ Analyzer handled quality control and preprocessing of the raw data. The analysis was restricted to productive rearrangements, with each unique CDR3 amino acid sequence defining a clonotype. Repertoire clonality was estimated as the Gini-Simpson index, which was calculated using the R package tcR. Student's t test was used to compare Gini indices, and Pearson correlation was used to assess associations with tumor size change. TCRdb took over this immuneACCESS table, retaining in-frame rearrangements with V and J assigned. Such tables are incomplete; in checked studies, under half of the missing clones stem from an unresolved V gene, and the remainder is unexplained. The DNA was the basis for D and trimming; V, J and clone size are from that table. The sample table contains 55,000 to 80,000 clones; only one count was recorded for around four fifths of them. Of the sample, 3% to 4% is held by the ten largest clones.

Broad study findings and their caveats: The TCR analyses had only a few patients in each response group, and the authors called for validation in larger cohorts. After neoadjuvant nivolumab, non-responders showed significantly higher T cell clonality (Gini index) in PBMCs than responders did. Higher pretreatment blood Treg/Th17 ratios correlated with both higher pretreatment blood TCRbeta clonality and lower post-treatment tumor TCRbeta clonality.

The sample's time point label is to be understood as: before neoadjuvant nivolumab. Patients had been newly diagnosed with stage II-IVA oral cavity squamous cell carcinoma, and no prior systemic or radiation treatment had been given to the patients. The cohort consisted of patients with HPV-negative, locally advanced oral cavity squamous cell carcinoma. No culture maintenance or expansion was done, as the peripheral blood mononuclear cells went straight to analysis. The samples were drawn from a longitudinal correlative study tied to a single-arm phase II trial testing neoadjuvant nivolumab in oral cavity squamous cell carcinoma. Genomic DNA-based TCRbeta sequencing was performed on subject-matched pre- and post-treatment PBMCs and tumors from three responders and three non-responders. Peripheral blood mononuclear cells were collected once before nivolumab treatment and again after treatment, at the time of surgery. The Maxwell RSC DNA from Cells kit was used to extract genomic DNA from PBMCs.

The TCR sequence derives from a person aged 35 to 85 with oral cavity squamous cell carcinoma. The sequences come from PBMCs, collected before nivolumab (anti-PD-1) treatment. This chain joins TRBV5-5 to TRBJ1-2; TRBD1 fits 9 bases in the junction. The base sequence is TGTGCCAGCATAACCGGGACAGGGCGAACTAACTATGGCTACACCTTC. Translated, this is CASITGTGRTNYGYTF.